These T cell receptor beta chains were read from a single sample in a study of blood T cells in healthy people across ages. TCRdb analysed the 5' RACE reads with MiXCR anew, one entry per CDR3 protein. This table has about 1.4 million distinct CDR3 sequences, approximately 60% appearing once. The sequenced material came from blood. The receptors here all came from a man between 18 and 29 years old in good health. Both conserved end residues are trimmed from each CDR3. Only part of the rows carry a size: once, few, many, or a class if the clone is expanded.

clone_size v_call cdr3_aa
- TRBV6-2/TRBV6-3 ASSYVRARLGDYGYT
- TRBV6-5 ASSPQKLGGELF
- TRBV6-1 ASSERGYNEQY
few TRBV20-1 SASFAGVRDYEQY
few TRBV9 ASSVREDTQY
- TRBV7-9 ASSTRFGEQY
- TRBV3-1 ASSQDFSGDYGYT
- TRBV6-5 ASSYAQGSASSYNEQF
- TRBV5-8 ASSRLSLAVYEQY
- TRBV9 ASSVGGSHYEQY
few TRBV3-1 ASSQDTRVRYNEQF
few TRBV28 ASSSTQGLDQYNEQY
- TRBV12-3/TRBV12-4 ASSKNLGGEQF
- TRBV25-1 ASSEISGRAYEQF
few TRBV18 ASSPQSGGSYEQY
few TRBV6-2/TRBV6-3 ASNQLDGSYEQY
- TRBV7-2 ASNQDRRGNEQF
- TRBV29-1 SAAGYGYEQY
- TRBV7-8 ASSSRLAGGAVDTQY
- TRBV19 ASRAPGQGFEQY
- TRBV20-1 SARPSPGLIKTQY
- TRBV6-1 ASSEATSGLYEQY
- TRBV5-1 ASSLGLGADYGYT
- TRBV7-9 ASNYPGKNNEQF
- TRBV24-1 ATQGVGSYNEQF
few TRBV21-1 ASSKERTGGIGYT
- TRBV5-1 AGSLRLAGYTDTQY
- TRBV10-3 AISESGDEQF
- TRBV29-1 SAALDRIHNEQF
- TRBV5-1 ASSPQAGTTDTQY
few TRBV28 ASSLGNLAKNIQY
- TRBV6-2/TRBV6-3 ASSYDWGVDIQY
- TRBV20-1 SAPDRLAEAF
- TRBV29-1 SVEAPGTKEGYT
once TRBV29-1 SVAPDRHQPQH
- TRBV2 ASSDGRNYEQY
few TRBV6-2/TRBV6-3 ASSSLGYNGGANVLT
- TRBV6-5 ASSYQLEGANALT
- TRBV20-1 SAAIGTGALGYT
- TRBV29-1 SCGGGGYGYT